This T cell receptor (beta chain) was documented in a study of shared clonotypes between healthy human individuals. This CDR3 is 12 amino acids long. Germline CDR1 and CDR2: GTSNPN and SVGIG (reference sequence). Trimming cost V 1 base and J 7 bases, with 9 bases left between them. Researchers partitioned CD4+ cells into CD45RA+ naive and CD45RA-negative memory subsets. Deep-level settings were used for running the assay. Method: immunoSEQ multiplex PCR; TCRdb's copy keeps in-frame clones and lacks some. Of 2 million to 2.5 million clones in the sample, over 85% were seen once. The V gene is TRBV30, the J gene TRBJ2-3, with D unresolved. Input material: naive CD4+ T cells from PBMCs. Described subset: CD45RA+ positively selected. This TCR derives from a man aged 18-30 years in good health. Some clones in this sample may be carry-over from other donors' samples. CDR3 DNA sequence: TGTGCCTGGAGTGCCACTGCACATACGCAGTATTTT. Its protein product is CAWSATAHTQYF.